Described below is a single TCR beta chain sequence and its context. The CDR3 is 16 residues long. V gave up 5 bases and J gave up 0 bases; unmatched junction bases: 7. From germline, CDR1 is MNHEY and CDR2 SMNVEV (reference sequence). Each CDR3 protein gets one entry after TCRdb re-called the RT-PCR reads with MiXCR. The table shows about 780,000 distinct CDR3 sequences, with approximately 18% occurring only once. The data originate from a study of response to subunit inactivated influenza vaccine. Sequenced here: PBMCs from blood, sampled roughly 5 days after vaccination. This clonotype was sampled from a man over 45 who received an inactivated influenza vaccine. The rearrangement joins TRBV27 to TRBJ2-3; TRBD2 matches 8 bases. The CDR3 here is CASSPLVAGSTDTQYF. The CDR3, as DNA: TGTGCCAGCAGTCCCCTTGTAGCGGGGAGCACAGATACGCAGTATTTT.